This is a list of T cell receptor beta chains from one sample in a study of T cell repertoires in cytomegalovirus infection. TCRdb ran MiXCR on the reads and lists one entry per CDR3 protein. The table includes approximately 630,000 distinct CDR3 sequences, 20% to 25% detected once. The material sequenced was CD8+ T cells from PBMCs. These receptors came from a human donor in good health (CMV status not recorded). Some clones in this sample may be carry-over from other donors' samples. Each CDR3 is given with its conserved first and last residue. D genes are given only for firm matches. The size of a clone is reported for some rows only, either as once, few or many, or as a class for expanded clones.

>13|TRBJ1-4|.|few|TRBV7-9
TGTGCCAGCAGCTCCGGAACTAATGAAAAACTGTTTTTT
CASSSGTNEKLFF
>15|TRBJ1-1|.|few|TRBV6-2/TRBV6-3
TGTGCCAGCAGTTACACCGACGGACAGAACACTGAAGCTTTCTTT
CASSYTDGQNTEAFF
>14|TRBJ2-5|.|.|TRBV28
TGTGCCAGCAGCCCGCGACTGGAGGAAGAGACCCAGTACTTC
CASSPRLEEETQYF
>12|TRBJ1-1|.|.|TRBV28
TGTGCCAGCAGTTCCCCCACGACTGAAGCTTTCTTT
CASSSPTTEAFF
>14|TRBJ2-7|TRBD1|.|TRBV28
TGTGCCAGCAGTTTCATGGGACAGAACTACGAGCAGTACTTC
CASSFMGQNYEQYF
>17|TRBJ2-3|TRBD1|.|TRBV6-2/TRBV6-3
TGTGCCAGCAGTGGCTCCAGGACAGGAGCTACCACAGATACGCAGTATTTT
CASSGSRTGATTDTQYF
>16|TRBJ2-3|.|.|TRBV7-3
TGTGCCAGCAGCTCCCCAGGACTCCACGAAGCGGATACGCAGTATTTT
CASSSPGLHEADTQYF
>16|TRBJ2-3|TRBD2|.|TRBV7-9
TGTGCCAGCAGTTCCCTAGTAGCGGGGGCCACAGATACGCAGTATTTT
CASSSLVAGATDTQYF
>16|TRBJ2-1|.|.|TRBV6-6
TGTGCCAGCAGTTATCTCGGCTGGGGGCCGGGCAATGAGCAGTTCTTC
CASSYLGWGPGNEQFF
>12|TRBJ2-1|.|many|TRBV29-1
TGCAGCGTCCTTGACAGTTACAATGAGCAGTTCTTC
CSVLDSYNEQFF
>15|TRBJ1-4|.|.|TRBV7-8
TGTGCCAGCAGCTTATATCACACGTTGGCTGAAAAACTGTTTTTT
CASSLYHTLAEKLFF
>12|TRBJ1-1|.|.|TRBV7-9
TGTGCCAGCAGCTTAGGGTCGGATGAAGCTTTCTTT
CASSLGSDEAFF
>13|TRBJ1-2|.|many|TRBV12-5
TGTGCTAGTGGTTTGGCCGACCCCTATGGCTACACCTTC
CASGLADPYGYTF
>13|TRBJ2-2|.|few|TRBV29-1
TGCAGCGGATCGACAGTCAACACCGGGGAGCTGTTTTTT
CSGSTVNTGELFF
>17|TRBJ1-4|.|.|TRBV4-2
TGTGCCAGCAGCCAAGAAAAGCAGGTCTTTACTAATGAAAAACTGTTTTTT
CASSQEKQVFTNEKLFF
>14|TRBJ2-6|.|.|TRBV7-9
TGTGCCGGCAGCCTACCGGTCGGGGCCAACGTCCTGACTTTC
CAGSLPVGANVLTF
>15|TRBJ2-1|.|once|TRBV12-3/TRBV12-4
TGTGCCAGAAGTCCCCATCAGCGGACCTACAATGAGCAGTTCTTC
CARSPHQRTYNEQFF
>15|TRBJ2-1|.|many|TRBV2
TGTGCCAGCAGTGAACAGGGCGGCGGGGGCTTTGAGCAGTTCTTC
CASSEQGGGGFEQFF
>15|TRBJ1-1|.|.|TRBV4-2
TGTGCCAGCAGCCTAGGAACAGCCTCCAACACTGAAGCTTTCTTT
CASSLGTASNTEAFF
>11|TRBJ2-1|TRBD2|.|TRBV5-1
TGCGCCAGCACCCGGGGGGGAGAGCAGTTCTTC
CASTRGGEQFF
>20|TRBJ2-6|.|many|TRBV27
TGTGCCAGCAGTTTTAGGCAGGGGGGATTTCTGGGCTCTGGGGCCAACGTCCTGACTTTC
CASSFRQGGFLGSGANVLTF
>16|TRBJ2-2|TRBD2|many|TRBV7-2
TGTGCCAGCAGCTTCTTCCTAGCGGGAGACACCGGGGAGCTGTTTTTT
CASSFFLAGDTGELFF
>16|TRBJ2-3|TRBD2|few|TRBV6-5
TGTGCCAGCAGTTACAGTAGCGGGGGCTGGTTTCTTACGCAGTATTTT
CASSYSSGGWFLTQYF
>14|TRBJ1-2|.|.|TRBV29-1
TGCAGCGTTGAAGCCCAGGGCAGGGACTATGGCTACACCTTC
CSVEAQGRDYGYTF
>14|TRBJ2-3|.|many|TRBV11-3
TGTGCCAGCAGCTCTTCTCTGTCCCCAGATACGCAGTATTTT
CASSSSLSPDTQYF
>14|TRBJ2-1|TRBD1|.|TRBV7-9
TGTGCCAGCAGCAGGGGGACAGCCTACAATGAGCAGTTCTTC
CASSRGTAYNEQFF
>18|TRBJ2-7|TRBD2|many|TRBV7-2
TGTGCCAGCAGCTTAGCAGGAGGACTAGCGGGGTATAACTACGAGCAGTACTTC
CASSLAGGLAGYNYEQYF
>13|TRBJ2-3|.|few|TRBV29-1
TGCAGCGTTGAAGATTGGAGCACAGATACGCAGTATTTT
CSVEDWSTDTQYF
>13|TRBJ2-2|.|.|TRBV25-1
TGTGCCAGCAGCGTACAGACCACCGGGGAGCTGTTTTTT
CASSVQTTGELFF
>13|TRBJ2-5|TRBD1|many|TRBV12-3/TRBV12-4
TGTGCCAGCAGTATAACAGGGGTCGAGACCCAGTACTTC
CASSITGVETQYF
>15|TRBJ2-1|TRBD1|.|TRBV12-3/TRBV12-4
TGTGCCAGCACTTGGGGTGCAGGGACAGACAATGAGCAGTTCTTC
CASTWGAGTDNEQFF
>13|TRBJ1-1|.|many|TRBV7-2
TGTGCCAGCAGATGGGGGGGAAACACTGAAGCTTTCTTT
CASRWGGNTEAFF
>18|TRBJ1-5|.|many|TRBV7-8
TGTGCCAGCAGCTTAGCGCGCGCAGCAAGAATAAACAATCAGCCCCAGCATTTT
CASSLARAARINNQPQHF
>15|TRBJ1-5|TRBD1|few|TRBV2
TGTGCCAGCACCCACAGGGGAGGTGGCAATCAGCCCCAGCATTTT
CASTHRGGGNQPQHF
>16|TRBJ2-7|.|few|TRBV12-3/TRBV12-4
TGTGCCAGCAGTTTAGATGGGGGAGTAGTCTCCTACGAGCAGTACTTC
CASSLDGGVVSYEQYF
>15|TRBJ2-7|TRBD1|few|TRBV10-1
TGCGCCAGCAGTCCTACAGGGGGGACTTACTACGAGCAGTACTTC
CASSPTGGTYYEQYF
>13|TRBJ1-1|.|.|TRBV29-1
TGCAGCGTGGATGAAGCGGGGGACACTGAAGCTTTCTTT
CSVDEAGDTEAFF
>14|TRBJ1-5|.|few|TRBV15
TGTGCCACCAGCAGAGCAAGAAGCAATCAGCCCCAGCATTTT
CATSRARSNQPQHF
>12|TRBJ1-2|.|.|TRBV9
TGTGCCAGCAAAGCAGGGTACTATGGCTACACCTTC
CASKAGYYGYTF
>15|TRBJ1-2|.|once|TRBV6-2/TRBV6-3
TGTGCCAGCAGTTCGCCCCGGAAGGTTGGATTTGGCTACACCTTC
CASSSPRKVGFGYTF
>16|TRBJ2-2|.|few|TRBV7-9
TGTGCCAGCAGCTACCAGAACTCCCAGACCACCGGGGAGCTGTTTTTT
CASSYQNSQTTGELFF
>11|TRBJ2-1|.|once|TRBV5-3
TGTGTCAGCAGCCCCGGGACAGAGCAGTTCTTC
CVSSPGTEQFF
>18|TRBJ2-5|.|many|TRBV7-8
TGTGCCAGCAGCTTAGAGTATCGACGCTCGAAAACGGGAGAGACCCAGTACTTC
CASSLEYRRSKTGETQYF
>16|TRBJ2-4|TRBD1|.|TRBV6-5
TGTGCCAGCAGTTACTCGAGGGACAGGGAAAAAAACATTCAGTACTTC
CASSYSRDREKNIQYF
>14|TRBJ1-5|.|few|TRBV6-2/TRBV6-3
TGTGCCAGCAGTCGAGGGATCCAGGCTCAGCCCCAGCATTTT
CASSRGIQAQPQHF
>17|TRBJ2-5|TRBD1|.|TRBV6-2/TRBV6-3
TGTGCCAGCAGCAAAGAGATTCGGACAGGCTACCAAGAGACCCAGTACTTC
CASSKEIRTGYQETQYF
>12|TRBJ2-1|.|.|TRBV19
TGTGCCAGCGGGGGTTCCTACAATGAGCAGTTCTTC
CASGGSYNEQFF
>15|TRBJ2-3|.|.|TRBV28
TGTGCCAGCAGTAACCCAGCGCCGATCACAGATACGCAGTATTTT
CASSNPAPITDTQYF
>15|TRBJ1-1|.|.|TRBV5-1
TGCGCCAGCAGCTTGACCCTAGCGGGAAACACTGAAGCTTTCTTT
CASSLTLAGNTEAFF
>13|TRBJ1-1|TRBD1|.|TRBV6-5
TGTGCCAGCAGGAAACAGGGGGCCACTGAAGCTTTCTTT
CASRKQGATEAFF
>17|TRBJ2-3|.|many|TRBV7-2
TGTGCCAGCAGCTTGGCTTCTAGCGAGCCGGGCACAGATACGCAGTATTTT
CASSLASSEPGTDTQYF
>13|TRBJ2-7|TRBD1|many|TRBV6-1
TGTGCCAGCAGTCGGACAGGTAACTACGAGCAGTACTTC
CASSRTGNYEQYF
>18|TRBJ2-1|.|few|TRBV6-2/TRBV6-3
TGTGCCAGCAGTTACTCGTTTTCCGGGACTTTCCTTTCTAATGAGCAGTTCTTC
CASSYSFSGTFLSNEQFF
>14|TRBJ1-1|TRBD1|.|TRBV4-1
TGCGCCAGCAGCCAAGGACAGGGGGCCGCTGAAGCTTTCTTT
CASSQGQGAAEAFF
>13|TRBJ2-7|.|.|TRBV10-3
TGTGCCATTACGGGAGAACCGACCTGCGAGCAGTACTTC
CAITGEPTCEQYF
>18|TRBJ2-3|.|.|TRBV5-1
TGCGCCAGCTCCCCGGTTGGCGGGACCCACCCCATAACAGATACGCAGTATTTT
CASSPVGGTHPITDTQYF